These 30 T cell receptor beta chains were all obtained from the same sample, sequenced in a study of T cell responses to AZD1222 COVID-19 vaccine. Data came from immunoSEQ multiplex PCR; TCRdb stores just in-frame clones and leaves some out. Here the sample spans about 99,000 clones, about 85% being singletons. The starting material was peripheral blood, obtained on day 0 of AZD1222 vaccination. The source is an adult in good health.

V usage is TRBV5-4 and J usage is TRBJ2-4, with D uncertain. V was clipped by 0 bases and J by 1 base, with 11 bases between them. The germline CDR1 and CDR2 sequences are SGHNT and YYREEE (reference sequence). There are 16 residues in the CDR3. CDR3 loop: CASSLEPSGAKNIQYF. CDR3 nucleotides: TGTGCCAGCAGCTTGGAACCCTCTGGGGCCAAAAACATTCAGTACTTC.

This chain links TRBV4-3 with TRBJ2-1, with TRBD2 matching 10 bases. V trimming: 2 bases; J trimming: 0 bases; junction bases outside the gene matches: 1. The CDR3 is 16 amino acids. The germline V gene encodes CDR1 LGHNA and CDR2 YSLEER. The CDR3 DNA sequence: TGCGCCAGCAGCCAAACTAGCGGGGACTCCTACAATGAGCAGTTCTTC. Residues: CASSQTSGDSYNEQFF.

This chain links TRBV5-6 with TRBJ2-1; D is undetermined. The ends were cut back, 0 bases at V and 6 bases at J, with 7 bases in the middle. The CDR3 extends over 13 amino acids. The germline V gene has CDR1 SGHDT and CDR2 YYEEEE. The CDR3 is CASSLGPRNEQFF. The CDR3 nucleotides read TGTGCCAGCAGCTTGGGACCCCGCAATGAGCAGTTCTTC. Based on the CDR3 plus reference TRBV5-6 and TRBJ2-1, the full variable domain is DAGVTQSPTHLIKTRGQQVTLRCSPKSGHDTVSWYQQALGQGPQFIFQYYEEEERQRGNFPDRFSGHQFPNYSSELNVNALLLGDSALYLCASSLGPRNEQFFGPGTRLTVL.

The chain employs TRBV7-8 and TRBJ1-1; D is perhaps TRBD1 (5 bases). V gave up 5 bases and J gave up 3 bases, with 16 bases separating them. This CDR3 region has 15 residues. Germline V gene sequence: CDR1 SGHVS, CDR2 FQNEAQ. CDR3 amino acids: CASSPPARVDTEAFF. The CDR3 DNA reads as TGTGCCAGCAGCCCCCCGGCCAGGGTGGACACTGAAGCTTTCTTT.

This chain joins TRBV11-2 and TRBJ2-1; D is perhaps TRBD2 (6 bases). CDR1 SGHAT and CDR2 FQNNGV come from the germline V gene. V dropped 4 bases and J dropped 6 bases, with 22 bases sitting between them. The CDR3 has 17 residues. CDR3 DNA: TGTGCCAGCAGCTCGCTCCGAGGGAGCGGGTTCATCAATGAGCAGTTCTTC. Protein product: CASSSLRGSGFINEQFF.

This clone has only a few counts. The rearrangement links TRBV6-5 to TRBJ1-5; the D gene is possibly TRBD1 (5 bases). The ends were cut back, 0 bases at V and 1 base at J, with 7 bases in the middle. This CDR3 has 15 amino acids. Per germline, CDR1 MNHEY and CDR2 SVGAGI. The CDR3 region has the DNA TGTGCCAGCAGTTACTCGCAGGGCAGCAATCAGCCCCAGCATTTT. Protein sequence: CASSYSQGSNQPQHF.

The chain employs TRBV19 and TRBJ1-3, with D possibly being TRBD1 (6 bases). V lost 5 bases, J lost 2 bases, and 13 bases lay in between. CDR1 and CDR2 (germline): LNHDA, SQIVND (reference sequence). The CDR3 extends over 15 amino acids. CDR3 loop: CASSPNRGPGNTIYF. DNA of the CDR3: TGTGCCAGTAGTCCCAATCGGGGGCCTGGAAACACCATATATTTT.

The rearrangement joins TRBV18 to TRBJ2-1; no firm D call. The CDR3 loop spans 12 amino acids. CDR1 is KGHSH and CDR2 is LQKENI in the germline V gene. Trimming took off 6 bases at V and 7 bases at J, with 10 bases between the two ends. Written as DNA, the CDR3 is TGTGCCAGCTCGCTAGATAGTAATGAGCAGTTCTTC. The encoded protein is CASSLDSNEQFF.

This chain links TRBV7-2 with TRBJ1-5; D remains ambiguous. V lost 0 bases and J 6 bases, leaving 6 bases between the germline ends. The CDR3 loop spans 13 amino acids. Looked up from germline, CDR1 is SGHTA and CDR2 is FQGNSA. In DNA, the CDR3 is TGTGCCAGCAGCTTAGCAATCGGTCAGCCCCAGCATTTT. Its protein is CASSLAIGQPQHF.

V and J are TRBV7-6 and TRBJ1-1; no clear D. This CDR3 comprises 13 residues. Trimming took 1 base from V and 2 from J, leaving 5 bases between them. Germline V lookup: CDR1 SGHVS, CDR2 FNYEAQ. CDR3 loop: CASSLGFNTEAFF. The CDR3 nucleotides read TGTGCCAGCAGCTTAGGTTTCAACACTGAAGCTTTCTTT.

A single count supports this clone. The chain uses TRBV5-1 and TRBJ2-3; a possible D gene is TRBD1 (5 bases). V was pared by 4 bases and J by 4 bases, with 13 bases between. CDR1 is SGHRS and CDR2 is YFSETQ in the germline V gene. This CDR3 has 14 residues. The CDR3 DNA reads as TGCGCCAGCAGCGATCTCATAGGGGCAGATACGCAGTATTTT. Translated: CASSDLIGADTQYF.

This chain connects TRBV7-2 to TRBJ2-7; D is ambiguous. Germline CDR1 and CDR2: SGHTA and FQGNSA. Trimming stripped 5 bases from V and 4 bases from J, with 12 bases between. The CDR3 spans 13 residues. In nucleotides, the CDR3 is TGTGCCAGCAGCCTCGGACCGGGTTACGAGCAGTACTTC. This translates into CASSLGPGYEQYF. Drawing the rest from reference TRBV7-2 and TRBJ2-7, the complete variable domain is GAGVSQSPSNKVTEKGKDVELRCDPISGHTALYWYRQSLGQGLEFLIYFQGNSAPDKSGLPSDRFSAERTGGSVSTLTIQRTQQEDSAVYLCASSLGPGYEQYFGPGTRLTVT.

The CDR3 sequence is CASSPTTQGRVNEKLFF. The CDR3 DNA sequence: TGCGCCAGCAGCCCTACAACCCAGGGGCGGGTTAATGAAAAACTGTTTTTT. V and J are TRBV5-1 and TRBJ1-4, with D tentatively TRBD1 (6 bases). Germline assignment: CDR1 SGHRS and CDR2 YFSETQ. The CDR3 spans 17 residues. The germline V and J ends were trimmed by 4 bases and 4 bases, with 20 bases remaining between them.

The chain is built from TRBV18 and TRBJ1-5, with D maybe TRBD1 (5 bases). CDR3 length: 14 amino acids. Per the germline V gene, CDR1 is KGHSH and CDR2 is LQKENI. Trimming left V 1 base short and J 6 bases short, with 10 bases between. The DNA of the CDR3 is TGTGCCAGCTCACCACAAGGGGTGGGTCAGCCCCAGCATTTT. Residues: CASSPQGVGQPQHF.

V usage is TRBV5-1 and J usage is TRBJ2-7; maybe TRBD2 (5 bases). The length of the CDR3 is 14 residues. The germline CDR1 and CDR2 sequences are SGHRS and YFSETQ. In DNA form, the CDR3 reads TGTGCCAGCAGCTTGGGTGGCGCGGGTTACGAGCAGTACGTC. Amino acids: CASSLGGAGYEQYV.

This clone came up once. This sequence joins TRBV4-3 and TRBJ1-5; D remains ambiguous. This CDR3 region has 16 residues. The V gene lost 0 bases and the J gene lost 4 bases, with 13 bases spanning the gap. The germline V gene encodes CDR1 LGHNA and CDR2 YSLEER. CDR3 protein: CASSQDRAGLNQPQHF. CDR3 DNA sequence: TGCGCCAGCAGCCAAGATCGGGCGGGTCTAAATCAGCCCCAGCATTTT.

V usage is TRBV7-8 and J usage is TRBJ2-7; D remains ambiguous. CDR3 length: 14 residues. Between the trimmed V and J ends, which lost 5 bases and 0 bases, there was a span of 11 bases. Germline CDR1 reads SGHVS; CDR2 reads FQNEAQ. The CDR3 nucleotides read TGTGCCAGCAGCGCCGTGGGTGGCTCCTACGAGCAGTACGTC. This codes for CASSAVGGSYEQYV.

The CDR3 nucleotides are TGTGCCAGCAGCTGGGGACAGGGTGAGAATGAAAAACTGTTTTTT. Residues: CASSWGQGENEKLFF. This chain joins TRBV3-1 (or the pseudogene TRBV3-2) and TRBJ1-4, with TRBD1 matching 9 bases. Germline V gives CDR1 LGHDT, CDR2 YNNKEL (reference sequence). J gave up 5 bases and V 5 bases, and 6 bases lay outside the gene matches. The CDR3 sequence is 15 residues long.

The J gene is TRBJ2-1, the V gene TRBV6-5; no reliable D call. Germline V gene data show CDR1 as MNHEY and CDR2 as SVGAGI. This CDR3 has 13 amino acids. Trimming stripped 4 bases from V and 7 bases from J, with 11 bases between. DNA of the CDR3: TGTGCCAGCAGTTTCGACATGGTAAATGAGCAGTTCTTC. This translates into CASSFDMVNEQFF.

J is TRBJ1-1 and V is TRBV13; D unclear. This CDR3 comprises 14 residues. In germline, CDR1 is PRHDT, CDR2 FYEKMQ (reference sequence). V was shortened by 5 bases and J by 1 base, with 11 bases between the two germline ends. In DNA, the CDR3 is TGTGCCAGCAGCCCCTCGGCAGGGAACACTGAAGCTTTCTTT. This translates into CASSPSAGNTEAFF.

V usage is TRBV5-4 and J usage is TRBJ2-1, with 7 bases that match TRBD2. This CDR3 is 16 amino acids long. Trimming at V came to 0 bases and at J to 8 bases, leaving 11 bases not matched to a gene. Per germline, CDR1 SGHNT and CDR2 YYREEE (reference sequence). CDR3 sequence reads: CASSLDASGLQDEQFF. In DNA, the CDR3 is TGTGCCAGCAGCTTGGACGCTAGCGGCCTCCAGGATGAGCAGTTCTTC.

The chain recombines TRBV6-2 or TRBV6-3 with TRBJ1-2; D may be TRBD1 (5 bases). V gave up 0 bases and J gave up 5 bases, with 16 bases separating them. Germline-derived CDR1 and CDR2 are MNHEY and SVGEGT. The CDR3 covers 16 residues. Here the CDR3 DNA reads TGTGCCAGCAGTTACTCCTACCGGGACGTGAGTTATGGCTACACCTTC. Amino acids: CASSYSYRDVSYGYTF.

The chain links TRBV2 to TRBJ1-4; D unclear. CDR3 length: 14 residues. Per the germline V gene, CDR1 is SNHLY and CDR2 is FYNNEI. Trimming left V 0 bases short and J 7 bases short, with 9 bases between. CDR3 bases: TGTGCCAGCAGTGAAGCCCAAATCGGTGAAAAACTGTTTTTT. Its translation: CASSEAQIGEKLFF.

This sequence joins TRBV3-1 (or the pseudogene TRBV3-2) and TRBJ2-1, with 13 positions matching TRBD2. V shed 0 bases, J shed 9 bases, and the junction held 8 bases outside the gene matches. The CDR3 has 17 residues. CDR1 is LGHDT, CDR2 YNNKEL, per germline (reference sequence). As DNA, the CDR3 is TGTGCCAGCAGCCAAGATCATTCGGGACTAGCGGGGAGTGAGCAGTTCTTC. Translated: CASSQDHSGLAGSEQFF.

This clone was observed a handful of times. The V gene is TRBV4-3, the J gene TRBJ2-1, with D unresolved. Trimming shortened V by 0 bases and J by 5 bases, and 5 bases separated the two germline ends. The germline V gene encodes CDR1 LGHNA and CDR2 YSLEER. The CDR3 extends over 13 amino acids. The CDR3 protein is CASSQEGHNEQFF. The CDR3 DNA reads as TGCGCCAGCAGCCAAGAAGGCCACAATGAGCAGTTCTTC.

V usage is TRBV6-5 and J usage is TRBJ2-3; the D gene is possibly TRBD2 (5 bases). The length of the CDR3 is 13 residues. Between the trimmed V and J ends, which lost 6 bases and 5 bases, there was a span of 12 bases. CDR1 MNHEY and CDR2 SVGAGI come from the germline V gene. CDR3 sequence (DNA): TGTGCCAGCAGACGGACGGGGAGAGATACGCAGTATTTT. It is translated as CASRRTGRDTQYF.

The gene calls are TRBV10-3 and TRBJ2-3, with D possibly being TRBD2 (7 bases). The CDR3 consists of 15 residues. V was clipped by 4 bases and J by 1 base, with 12 bases between them. Germline-derived CDR1 and CDR2 are ENHRY and SYGVKD. In nucleotides, the CDR3 is TGTGCCATCAGTGTTCGGGGGGCGGGCACAGATACGCAGTATTTT. Translation: CAISVRGAGTDTQYF.

The chain is built from TRBV20-1 and TRBJ1-1; D remains ambiguous. V lost 3 bases and J lost 1, with 3 bases in between. The CDR3 extends over 11 amino acids. Germline V CDR1 and CDR2: DFQATT, SNEGSKA (reference sequence). CDR3 nucleotide sequence: TGCAGTGCTAGCCGGAACACTGAAGCTTTCTTT. Translated, it gives CSASRNTEAFF.

The J gene is TRBJ2-7, the V gene TRBV7-9, with TRBD1 matching 7 bases. This CDR3 spans 15 amino acids. CDR1 SEHNR and CDR2 FQNEAQ come from the germline V gene (reference sequence). Germline trimming cut 1 base from V and 0 bases from J; bases unmatched to any gene: 3. CDR3 in DNA: TGTGCCAGCAGCTTAGGACAGGGCCGCTCCTACGAGCAGTACTTC. It encodes CASSLGQGRSYEQYF.

The V call is TRBV7-8, the J call TRBJ2-3; the match to TRBD2 covers 12 bases. Trimming took 3 bases from V and 2 from J; bases not matched to a gene: 6. Germline V CDR1 and CDR2: SGHVS, FQNEAQ. This CDR3 is built from 17 residues. The CDR3 loop reads CASSLTSGGFVTDTQYF. CDR3 sequence (DNA): TGTGCCAGCAGCTTGACTAGCGGGGGTTTTGTCACAGATACGCAGTATTTT.